The rows below give T cell receptor beta chains drawn from one sample of a study of CD8 T cells in ankylosing spondylitis. TCRdb itself ran the 5' RACE reads through MiXCR, one entry per CDR3 protein. The repertoire holds fewer than 150,000 distinct CDR3 sequences, with 5.5% to 7.5% as singletons. Sequencing was carried out using blood, either unsorted or a sorted T cell fraction (not recorded which). Every receptor here comes from a female donor with ankylosing spondylitis or in good health (not recorded which). Each CDR3 is given with its conserved first and last residue. The D gene is left open where the match is weak. Clone sizes are given selectively: once, few, many, or a class where the clone is expanded.

D | length | J | size | V | DNA | CDR3
- | 16 | TRBJ1-3 | many | TRBV12-3/TRBV12-4 | TGTGCCAGCAGTAAAAGGGGGGGTGTAACTGGAAACACCATATATTTT | CASSKRGGVTGNTIYF
- | 14 | TRBJ1-1 | many | TRBV7-9 | TGTGCCAGCAGCTTATCCCTAGGGGAGGATGAAGCTTTCTTT | CASSLSLGEDEAFF
- | 15 | TRBJ1-5 | many | TRBV7-2 | TGTGCCAGCAGCTTAGAGGCAGGGGAGCGTCAGCCCCAGCATTTT | CASSLEAGERQPQHF
TRBD1 | 17 | TRBJ1-3 | - | TRBV4-2 | TGTGCCAGCAGCCCTGGGCTAAGGGACAGCTCTGGAAACACCATATATTTT | CASSPGLRDSSGNTIYF
- | 13 | TRBJ2-5 | many | TRBV5-1 | TGCGCCAGCAGCTTAACAGTTCAAGAGACCCAGTACTTC | CASSLTVQETQYF
- | 14 | TRBJ2-2 | many | TRBV29-1 | TGCAGCGTTGAAGCTTTCAAGGGCACCGGGGAGCTGTTTTTT | CSVEAFKGTGELFF
TRBD2 | 15 | TRBJ2-1 | - | TRBV5-1 | TGCGGCAGCAGCCTGGGGGGGGGAGCCTACAATGAGCAGTTCTTC | CGSSLGGGAYNEQFF
- | 11 | TRBJ2-3 | many | TRBV29-1 | TGCAGCGTTGAATCGGATTGGACGCAGTATTTT | CSVESDWTQYF
- | 14 | TRBJ1-1 | - | TRBV27 | TGTGCCCCCAAGGGCCGGGGGGCGGTCACTGAAGCTTTCTTT | CAPKGRGAVTEAFF
- | 14 | TRBJ2-5 | few | TRBV18 | TGTGCCAGCTCACCACGAAGGGACACGGAGACCCAGTACTTC | CASSPRRDTETQYF
- | 10 | TRBJ2-3 | many | TRBV29-1 | TGCAGCGTTGTGAGGGATACGCAGTATTTT | CSVVRDTQYF
TRBD1 | 14 | TRBJ2-5 | - | TRBV7-9 | TGTGCCAGCAGTCAAACAGGGGGCTCGGAGACCCAGTACTTC | CASSQTGGSETQYF
TRBD1 | 16 | TRBJ1-6 | many | TRBV5-1 | TGCGCCAGCAGCTCCGGGACAGGGGGTAATAATTCACCCCTCCACTTT | CASSSGTGGNNSPLHF
TRBD1 | 19 | TRBJ1-1 | many | TRBV5-1 | TGCGCCAGCAGCTCGGGGGGTTGGGGACAGGCCCTTGGGAGGGCTGAAGCTTTCTTT | CASSSGGWGQALGRAEAFF
- | 14 | TRBJ1-5 | many | TRBV4-1 | TGCGCCAGCAGCCAAGAGACCTATAATCAGCCCCAGCATTTT | CASSQETYNQPQHF
- | 17 | TRBJ2-1 | - | TRBV5-1 | TGCGCCAGCAGCTTGGGACTTCAGGTCACGACCTACAATGAGCAGTTCTTC | CASSLGLQVTTYNEQFF
- | 13 | TRBJ2-2 | many | TRBV2 | TGTGCCAGCAGTGTCGCGAACACCGGGGAGCTGTTTTTT | CASSVANTGELFF
TRBD2 | 16 | TRBJ2-3 | few | TRBV18 | TGTGCCAGCTCACGCCCCCTAGCGGGGGGATTAGATACGCAGTATTTT | CASSRPLAGGLDTQYF
TRBD2 | 14 | TRBJ2-1 | many | TRBV12-3/TRBV12-4 | TGTGCCAGCTCCGAGCGGGGGGGAACTAATGAGCAGTTCTTC | CASSERGGTNEQFF
TRBD1 | 14 | TRBJ1-1 | - | TRBV30 | TGTGCCTGGAGGGACAGGTGGGTGAACACTGAAGCTTTCTTT | CAWRDRWVNTEAFF
- | 12 | TRBJ1-2 | many | TRBV30 | TGTGCCTGGAAACTAGGGAGGGGTGGCTACACCTTC | CAWKLGRGGYTF
TRBD2 | 14 | TRBJ2-1 | many | TRBV30 | TGTGCCTGGAGTGTAGCGGGAGGCTACAATGAGCAGTTCTTC | CAWSVAGGYNEQFF
- | 16 | TRBJ2-1 | - | TRBV25-1 | TGTGCCAGCAGTGAGCGAGGGGGGATCTCCTACAATGAGCAGTTCTTC | CASSERGGISYNEQFF
- | 13 | TRBJ1-2 | many | TRBV12-3/TRBV12-4 | TGTGCCAGCAGATTGGCGGGCACCTTTGGCTACACCTTC | CASRLAGTFGYTF
TRBD1 | 13 | TRBJ1-5 | few | TRBV12-3/TRBV12-4 | TGTGCCAGCAGTCCGACAGGGCTTCAGCCCCAGCATTTT | CASSPTGLQPQHF
- | 13 | TRBJ2-4 | many | TRBV20-1 | TGCAGTGCCGGTCGACTAGCCAAAAACATTCAGTACTTC | CSAGRLAKNIQYF
- | 16 | TRBJ1-5 | many | TRBV12-3/TRBV12-4 | TGTGCCAGCAGTTTAGAAGTCGGGCAGCTCAATCAGCCCCAGCATTTT | CASSLEVGQLNQPQHF
TRBD2 | 14 | TRBJ2-7 | - | TRBV20-1 | TGCAGTGCTAGTGGACTAGCGGATAACTACGAGCAGTACTTC | CSASGLADNYEQYF
TRBD2 | 15 | TRBJ2-1 | many | TRBV7-3 | TGTGCCAGCAGCTTAGGATCTAGCGGGGGCGATGAGCAGTTCTTC | CASSLGSSGGDEQFF
TRBD2 | 16 | TRBJ2-1 | many | TRBV5-1 | TGCGCCAGCAGCTTGGGAACGGGGGGGTCTGGGCATGAGCAGTTCTTC | CASSLGTGGSGHEQFF
- | 14 | TRBJ2-1 | few | TRBV7-2 | TGTGCCAGCAGCGATGACAGGAACTACAATGAGCAGTTCTTC | CASSDDRNYNEQFF
- | 16 | TRBJ1-6 | many | TRBV20-1 | TGCAGTGCTAGCACCACGATCGGACCTAATAATTCACCCCTCCACTTT | CSASTTIGPNNSPLHF
- | 14 | TRBJ2-4 | many | TRBV29-1 | TGCAGCGTCGCTCTGACAGCATCCAAAAACATTCAGTACTTC | CSVALTASKNIQYF
- | 12 | TRBJ1-1 | few | TRBV13 | TGTGCCAGCTCCATAAGGGACACTGAAGCTTTCTTT | CASSIRDTEAFF
- | 13 | TRBJ2-1 | many | TRBV12-3/TRBV12-4 | TGTGCCAGCAGTACGGGGGCCGGAGGGGAGCAGTTCTTC | CASSTGAGGEQFF
TRBD2 | 17 | TRBJ2-7 | many | TRBV4-2 | TGTGCCAGCAGCCAAGGTAGCGGGGGGATGCGATGGAACGAGCAGTACTTC | CASSQGSGGMRWNEQYF
- | 17 | TRBJ1-1 | many | TRBV21-1 | TGTGCCAGCAGCGCATATCGGAACAGGGCCCCCGACACTGAAGCTTTCTTT | CASSAYRNRAPDTEAFF
TRBD1 | 15 | TRBJ1-6 | many | TRBV9 | TGTGCCAGCAGCGAGACCCCACAGGGGAATTCACCCCTCCACTTT | CASSETPQGNSPLHF
- | 12 | TRBJ2-1 | many | TRBV5-1 | TGCGCCAGCAGCTTGGCCGGGACTGAGCAGTTCTTC | CASSLAGTEQFF
- | 13 | TRBJ1-2 | many | TRBV29-1 | TGCAGCGTTGGGCGACAGCTAAACTATGGCTACACCTTC | CSVGRQLNYGYTF
TRBD2 | 14 | TRBJ2-1 | many | TRBV2 | TGTGCCAGCCAGGCGGGACTAGCCCCCAATGAGCAGTTCTTC | CASQAGLAPNEQFF
TRBD1 | 16 | TRBJ2-7 | many | TRBV20-1 | TGCAGTGCTAGAGATTGGGGACAGGGAAAGGCCTACGAGCAGTACTTC | CSARDWGQGKAYEQYF